These T cell receptor beta chains were read from a single sample in a study of T cells in Graves' hyperthyroidism and ophthalmopathy. TCRdb fed the multiplex PCR reads into MiXCR, producing one record per CDR3 protein. The sample shows 480,000 or so distinct CDR3 sequences, approximately 15% of them seen only once. The sample taken for sequencing was blood. These receptors all stem from a woman between 18 and 29 years old with Graves' hyperthyroidism. The CDR3 runs from the conserved cysteine through the conserved F or W. The D gene is left open where the match is weak. Part of the rows lack a size; the others show once, few, many or a class for expanded clones.

J gene | clone size | D gene | V gene | CDR3 protein | CDR3 DNA
TRBJ2-7 | many | NA | TRBV11-2 | CASSSEGSYEQYF | TGTGCCAGCAGCTCCGAGGGCTCCTACGAGCAGTACTTC
TRBJ2-1 | many | TRBD2 | TRBV11-1 | CASSLSLAGEGEQFF | TGTGCCAGCAGCTTATCCCTAGCGGGAGAGGGTGAGCAGTTCTTC
TRBJ1-1 | few | NA | TRBV6-1 | CASGQTMNTEAFF | TGTGCCAGCGGACAGACTATGAACACTGAAGCTTTCTTT
TRBJ1-1 | once | NA | TRBV13 | CASSLARLMNTEAFF | TGTGCCAGCAGCTTAGCACGGCTTATGAACACTGAAGCTTTCTTT
TRBJ1-2 | many | TRBD1 | TRBV30 | CAWDGQVSNYGYTF | TGTGCCTGGGATGGACAGGTTTCTAACTATGGCTACACCTTC
TRBJ2-7 | once | NA | TRBV20-1 | CSASSEGGEQYF | TGCAGTGCTAGCTCGGAGGGGGGGGAGCAGTACTTC
TRBJ2-1 | many | NA | TRBV5-8 | CASSFDSYNEQFF | TGTGCCAGCAGCTTCGACTCCTACAATGAGCAGTTCTTC
TRBJ2-3 | many | TRBD2 | TRBV20-1 | CSARDLAGVHLAQYF | TGCAGTGCTAGAGATTTGGCGGGAGTCCACCTGGCGCAGTATTTT
TRBJ1-4 | many | NA | TRBV6-1 | CASSYTYTGMGKNEKLFF | TGTGCCAGCAGTTACACGTACACAGGGATGGGCAAGAATGAAAAACTGTTTTTT
TRBJ2-3 | NA | NA | TRBV12-5 | CASGSPSPDGIGDTQYF | TGTGCTAGTGGCTCCCCCTCCCCGGACGGTATCGGAGATACGCAGTATTTT
TRBJ2-7 | NA | TRBD2 | TRBV13 | CASSSSGFTYEQYF | TGTGCCAGCAGCTCTAGCGGTTTTACCTACGAGCAGTACTTC
TRBJ1-2 | NA | NA | TRBV6-2/TRBV6-3 | CASQDSLIGGYTF | TGTGCCAGCCAGGACAGCCTTATCGGTGGCTACACCTTC
TRBJ2-1 | NA | NA | TRBV4-1 | CASSHPLRSRGNNEQFF | TGCGCCAGCAGCCATCCCCTAAGGAGCAGAGGGAACAATGAGCAGTTCTTC
TRBJ2-1 | many | TRBD2 | TRBV10-3 | CAISAPAGGSYNEQFF | TGTGCCATCAGCGCCCCAGCGGGAGGGTCCTACAATGAGCAGTTCTTC
TRBJ2-3 | many | NA | TRBV5-1 | CASSLGGGGHTDTQYF | TGCGCCAGCAGCTTGGGAGGCGGGGGCCACACAGATACGCAGTATTTT
TRBJ1-5 | many | NA | TRBV24-1 | CATSDVRTRTQHF | TGTGCCACCAGTGATGTGAGGACCAGGACCCAGCATTTT
TRBJ2-6 | many | NA | TRBV2 | CATIESSGANVLTF | TGTGCCACCATAGAGAGCTCTGGGGCCAACGTCCTGACTTTC
TRBJ2-1 | many | NA | TRBV11-1 | CASSLVFQGLYNEQFF | TGTGCCAGCAGCTTAGTTTTTCAGGGTCTATACAATGAGCAGTTCTTC
TRBJ2-3 | many | TRBD2 | TRBV28 | CASSPMRGAQRDTQYF | TGTGCCAGCAGTCCCATGCGGGGGGCGCAAAGAGATACGCAGTATTTT
TRBJ2-7 | few | NA | TRBV2 | CASRKGQIPYEQYF | TGTGCCAGCAGAAAAGGACAGATCCCCTACGAGCAGTACTTC
TRBJ1-1 | NA | NA | TRBV7-2 | CASSFGAHEAFF | TGTGCCAGCAGCTTTGGAGCTCATGAAGCTTTCTTT
TRBJ1-6 | NA | NA | TRBV18 | CASSPRDNSPLHF | TGTGCCAGCTCACCACGAGATAATTCACCCCTCCACTTT
TRBJ1-1 | many | NA | TRBV2 | CASKQALRTNTEAFF | TGTGCCAGCAAGCAAGCTTTACGGACGAACACTGAAGCTTTCTTT
TRBJ2-3 | many | NA | TRBV18 | CASSPRSGSSTDTQYF | TGTGCCAGCTCACCACGGAGCGGTTCTAGCACAGATACGCAGTATTTT
TRBJ2-7 | many | NA | TRBV12-3/TRBV12-4 | CASTQTGLSYEQYF | TGTGCCAGCACCCAAACAGGGTTGTCCTACGAGCAGTACTTC
TRBJ1-1 | many | TRBD1 | TRBV7-9 | CASSDRGRNTEAFF | TGTGCCAGCAGCGACAGGGGGAGGAACACTGAAGCTTTCTTT